This TCR beta chain comes out of a study of spatial heterogeneity in lung cancer. Study context: Within raw reads, each unique TCR and UMI combination appeared on average more than ten times.

A unique molecular identifier was attached to every TCR cDNA molecule. TCRdb re-analysed the 5' RACE reads in MiXCR, keeping a single row per CDR3 protein. The sample holds tens of thousands of distinct CDR3 sequences; roughly 13% are singletons and the top ten take more than 5.5%. Specified time point: sample taken at primary tumor resection. Extraction of whole RNA from tumor, nontumor lung or frozen PBMC preceded unsorted sequencing. The approximately 67 donors had untreated early-stage non-small cell lung cancer. In its sample, this clonotype was seen once. A read error is possible here, since a much larger clone lies one base away. This sample comprised PBMCs, obtained at surgery. This clonotype was sampled from a male donor with early-stage non-small cell lung cancer.

The CDR3 bases are TGCAGCGTCATACCCAGGGGTCACGAGCAGTACTTC. Protein sequence: CSVIPRGHEQYF. J is TRBJ2-7 and V is TRBV29-1; a possible D gene is TRBD1 (6 bases). Germline loops: CDR1 SQVTM, CDR2 ANQGSEA. CDR3 size: 12 residues. Between the trimmed V and J ends, which lost 6 bases and 5 bases, there was a span of 14 bases.